The 9 T cell receptor beta chains given below trace back to one sample, sequenced in a study of blood T cell repertoires in COVID-19. Libraries were prepared by immunoSEQ multiplex PCR; TCRdb keeps only in-frame clonotypes and omits some of them. The table includes 180,000 or so clones, roughly 86% detected once. Sequencing was done on a sample of peripheral blood. Receptor source: a man aged 65 to 79 with acute or convalescent COVID-19.

The chain links TRBV18 to TRBJ2-2, with 8 bases aligning to TRBD1. V shed 3 bases, J shed 3 bases, and the junction held 6 bases outside the gene matches. The CDR3 covers 16 residues. Germline V gene data show CDR1 as KGHSH and CDR2 as LQKENI. As DNA, the CDR3 is TGTGCCAGCTCACCGGAACGGACAGGGTACACCGGGGAGCTGTTTTTT. Its translation is CASSPERTGYTGELFF.

This chain links TRBV3-1 (or the pseudogene TRBV3-2) with TRBJ2-4, with D hard to call. CDR3 length: 18 amino acids. V gave up 4 bases and J gave up 0 bases, with 19 bases separating them. Germline CDR1 and CDR2: LGHDT and YNNKEL (reference sequence). CDR3 protein: CASSRPLSPNLAKNIQYF. CDR3 coding DNA: TGTGCCAGCAGCCGCCCTCTAAGCCCTAACTTAGCCAAAAACATTCAGTACTTC.

This chain joins TRBV2 and TRBJ1-1; 8 nucleotides line up with TRBD1. The V and J ends lost 6 bases and 3 bases, in that order; junction bases with no gene match: 6. Per the germline V gene, CDR1 is SNHLY and CDR2 is FYNNEI. The length of the CDR3 is 14 residues. The chain's CDR3 is CASRGTGADTEAFF. The CDR3 DNA sequence: TGTGCCAGCAGAGGGACAGGAGCGGACACTGAAGCTTTCTTT. The full variable domain, in which reference TRBV2 and TRBJ1-1 provide the parts outside the CDR3, is EPEVTQTPSHQVTQMGQEVILRCVPISNHLYFYWYRQILGQKVEFLVSFYNNEISEKSEIFDDQFSVERPDGSNFTLKIRSTKLEDSAMYFCASRGTGADTEAFFGQGTRLTVV.

The rearrangement joins TRBV5-6 to TRBJ1-2; a possible D gene is TRBD1 (5 bases). CDR3 size: 13 residues. The germline CDR1 and CDR2 sequences are SGHDT and YYEEEE. With 6 bases removed from V and 8 bases from J, the gap between germline ends came to 17 bases. The CDR3 loop reads CASTEWAQGGYTF. CDR3 DNA sequence: TGTGCCAGCACCGAGTGGGCCCAGGGAGGCTACACCTTC.

V and J are TRBV11-2 and TRBJ2-2, with D unclear. The V end was cut by 0 bases, the J end by 3 bases, with 8 bases between. Germline V gene sequence: CDR1 SGHAT, CDR2 FQNNGV. The CDR3 spans 15 residues. The chain's CDR3 is CASSLDPQYTGELFF. The DNA for the CDR3 is TGTGCCAGCAGCTTAGATCCCCAGTACACCGGGGAGCTGTTTTTT.

This rearrangement joins TRBV5-6 to TRBJ1-2; D may be TRBD1 (5 bases). The germline V gene encodes CDR1 SGHDT and CDR2 YYEEEE. The CDR3 runs to 16 residues. V lost 1 base and J 3 bases, leaving 16 bases between the germline ends. The CDR3 region has the DNA TGTGCCAGCAGCTTGAGTAGCCAATGGGGGGACTATGGCTACACCTTC. Translation gives CASSLSSQWGDYGYTF.

The CDR3 coding sequence is TGCGCCAGCAGCCAACAGGACAGGGGGAATCAGCCCCAGCATTTT. Residues: CASSQQDRGNQPQHF. The V gene is TRBV4-1, the J gene TRBJ1-5; 10 bases are shared with TRBD1. Trimming cost V 2 bases and J 4 bases; bases outside gene matches: 2. The CDR3 consists of 15 residues. Germline V gene sequence: CDR1 MGHRA, CDR2 YSYEKL.

The chain uses TRBV19 and TRBJ1-2, with D tentatively TRBD1 (5 bases). Germline CDR1 reads LNHDA; CDR2 reads SQIVND (reference sequence). The V end lost 9 bases, the J end lost 6 bases, and 20 bases lay between the germline ends. This CDR3 has 14 amino acids. The CDR3 bases are TGTGCCAGCACTCCCATGGGGGGAGAGAATGGCTACACCTTC. Translated: CASTPMGGENGYTF.

The chain is built from TRBV27 and TRBJ1-5; D remains unclear. CDR3 length: 14 residues. CDR1 is MNHEY and CDR2 is SMNVEV in the germline V gene (reference sequence). Trimming took 1 base from V and 4 from J, leaving 8 bases between them. For the CDR3, the DNA is TGTGCCAGCAGTTTATTACGCAGTAATCAGCCCCAGCATTTT. Amino acids: CASSLLRSNQPQHF.